The sample holds one count of the clone carrying this T cell receptor beta chain. Assay: immunoSEQ multiplex PCR; the TCRdb copy retains only in-frame clones and omits some. Of 98,000 or so clones in the sample, around 65% were seen once. This sample stems from a study of shared clonotypes between healthy human individuals. Germline assignment: CDR1 SQVTM and CDR2 ANQGSEA. CDR3 length: 17 residues. V was clipped by 2 bases and J by 0 bases, with 17 bases between them. Specimen: memory CD8+ T cells sorted from blood. Subset given: CD45RO+ cells pooled with CCR7-negative TemRA cells. The sequence came from a woman aged 30 to 39 in good health. V gene TRBV29-1 combines with J gene TRBJ1-3; D unresolved. CDR3 residues: CSVETPGVQASGNTIYF. CDR3 DNA sequence: TGCAGCGTTGAAACGCCGGGAGTTCAGGCCTCTGGAAACACCATATATTTT.